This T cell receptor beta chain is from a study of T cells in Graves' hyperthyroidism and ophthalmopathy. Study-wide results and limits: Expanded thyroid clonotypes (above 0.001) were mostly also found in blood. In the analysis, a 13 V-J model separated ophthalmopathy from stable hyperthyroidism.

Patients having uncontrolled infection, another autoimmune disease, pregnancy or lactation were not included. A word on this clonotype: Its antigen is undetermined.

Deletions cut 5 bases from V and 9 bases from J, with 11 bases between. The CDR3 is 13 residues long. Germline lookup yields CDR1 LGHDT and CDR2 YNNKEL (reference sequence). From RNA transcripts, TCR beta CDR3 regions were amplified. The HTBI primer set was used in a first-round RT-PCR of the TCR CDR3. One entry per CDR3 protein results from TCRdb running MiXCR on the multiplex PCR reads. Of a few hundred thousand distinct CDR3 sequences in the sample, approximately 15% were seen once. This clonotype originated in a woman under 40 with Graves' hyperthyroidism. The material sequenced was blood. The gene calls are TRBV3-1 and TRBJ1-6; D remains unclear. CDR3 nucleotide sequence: TGTGCCAGCAGCGTGAGTCCCGGTTCACCCCTCCACTTT. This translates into CASSVSPGSPLHF.